The sample holds many counts of the clone carrying this T cell receptor beta chain. The antigen is not known. Compared with germline, one end of the junction differs, possibly owing to a read error. Arm-PCR of CDR3 regions and iRepertoire HTBI primers were used to build TCR beta libraries. One entry per CDR3 protein results from TCRdb running MiXCR on the multiplex PCR reads. Of about 620,000 distinct CDR3 sequences in the sample, under 20% were seen once. Indicated time point: newly diagnosed GD, antithyroid drugs for less than 3 months. RNA isolated from PBMCs was used to make the TCR library. Collection of peripheral blood (about 10 milliliters) was done using EDTA tubes. Germline loops: CDR1 SEHNR, CDR2 FQNEAQ (reference sequence). The CDR3 sequence is 11 residues long. This record belongs to a study of regulatory T cells in long-lasting Graves disease. Study-wide results and limits: Accuracy might have suffered from few samples.

This sample was shared with a second study, whose subject was T cells in Graves' hyperthyroidism and ophthalmopathy. That work adds: Primed by the HTBI set, a first-round RT-PCR was run on the TCR CDR3. Stable hyperthyroidism was told apart from ophthalmopathy by a model built on 13 V-J features.

The chain couples TRBV7-9 to TRBJ2-2; the D is unclear. Sequenced material: peripheral blood mononuclear cells (PBMCs), taken at new diagnosis, from a patient treated with antithyroid drugs. The source is a woman aged 25 to 39 with Graves disease. CDR3 loop: CASSASGELFF. CDR3 nucleotide sequence: TGTGCCAGCAGCGCCTCCGGTGAGCTGTTTTTT.